This entry lists 5 T cell receptor beta chains sequenced from one sample in a study of control samples from healthy donors and cancer patients. Repertoires were generated with immunoSEQ multiplex PCR, while TCRdb's copy carries only in-frame clones and drops some. The repertoire has about 140,000 clones, roughly 92% of them found once; the top ten carry approximately 10%. Specimen: blood. All receptors come from a man aged 30 to 45 in good health.

The V gene is TRBV7-2, the J gene TRBJ2-3, with D perhaps TRBD2 (5 bases). V lost 5 bases to trimming and J lost 2 bases, with 26 bases between them. This CDR3 comprises 19 residues. Germline values: CDR1 SGHTA, CDR2 FQGNSA. In DNA, the CDR3 is TGTGCCAGCAGCCGGCGGGCCATGGGCCCGGACTTAGCCACAGATACGCAGTATTTT. Residues: CASSRRAMGPDLATDTQYF.

The chain carries TRBV4-3 and TRBJ1-1, with D perhaps TRBD1 (5 bases). The germline V gene encodes CDR1 LGHNA and CDR2 YSLEER. The length of the CDR3 is 16 residues. Trimming took off 0 bases at V and 0 bases at J, with 11 bases between the two ends. The CDR3 loop is CASSQERGLMNTEAFF. The CDR3 DNA is TGCGCCAGCAGCCAAGAAAGGGGCTTAATGAACACTGAAGCTTTCTTT.

This clone has just one count. The rearrangement links TRBV6-5 to TRBJ1-1, with D possibly matching TRBD1 (5 bases). With 7 bases removed from V and 7 bases from J, the gap between germline ends came to 19 bases. Germline V gene sequence: CDR1 MNHEY, CDR2 SVGAGI. The CDR3 consists of 14 residues. DNA of the CDR3: TGTGCCAGCAATTTTGGGGCGAGACACAGTGAAGCTTTCTTT. Protein product: CASNFGARHSEAFF.

The rearrangement uses TRBV6-5 and TRBJ2-1, with 11 bases aligning to TRBD2. J was trimmed by 7 bases and V by 4 bases; bases with no gene match: 6. The CDR3 contains 15 residues. CDR1 is MNHEY and CDR2 is SVGAGI in the germline V gene. The CDR3 coding sequence is TGTGCCAGCAGTTTATTAGCGGGAGGGCAGAATGAGCAGTTCTTC. Protein product: CASSLLAGGQNEQFF.

The V and J genes are TRBV28 and TRBJ2-1, with TRBD2 matching over 10 bases. The V gene's germline CDR1 is MDHEN and CDR2 SYDVKM. J lost 4 bases, V lost 5 bases, and 5 bases had no gene match. The length of the CDR3 is 15 residues. The CDR3 DNA follows: TGTGCCAGCAGTGGACTAGCGGAGAAATACAATGAGCAGTTCTTC. It yields the protein CASSGLAEKYNEQFF.